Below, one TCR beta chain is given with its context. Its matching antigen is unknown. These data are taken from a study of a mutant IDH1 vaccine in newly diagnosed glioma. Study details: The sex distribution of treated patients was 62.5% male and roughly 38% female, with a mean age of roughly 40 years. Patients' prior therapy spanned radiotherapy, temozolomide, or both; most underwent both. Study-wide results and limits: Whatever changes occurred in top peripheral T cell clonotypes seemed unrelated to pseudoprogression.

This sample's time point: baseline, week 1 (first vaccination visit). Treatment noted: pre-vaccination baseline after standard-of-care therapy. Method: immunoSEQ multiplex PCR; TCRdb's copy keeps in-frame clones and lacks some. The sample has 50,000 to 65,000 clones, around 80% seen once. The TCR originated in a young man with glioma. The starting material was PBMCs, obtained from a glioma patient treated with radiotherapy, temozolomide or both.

The CDR3 DNA reads as TGTGCCAGCAGCTTTACACTAGACGCATCTGGAAACACCATATATTTT. Translation: CASSFTLDASGNTIYF. This chain uses TRBV7-9 with TRBJ1-3, with D uncertain. This CDR3 is built from 16 residues. Per the germline V gene, CDR1 is SEHNR and CDR2 is FQNEAQ (reference sequence). V was pared by 3 bases and J by 1 base, with 13 bases between.